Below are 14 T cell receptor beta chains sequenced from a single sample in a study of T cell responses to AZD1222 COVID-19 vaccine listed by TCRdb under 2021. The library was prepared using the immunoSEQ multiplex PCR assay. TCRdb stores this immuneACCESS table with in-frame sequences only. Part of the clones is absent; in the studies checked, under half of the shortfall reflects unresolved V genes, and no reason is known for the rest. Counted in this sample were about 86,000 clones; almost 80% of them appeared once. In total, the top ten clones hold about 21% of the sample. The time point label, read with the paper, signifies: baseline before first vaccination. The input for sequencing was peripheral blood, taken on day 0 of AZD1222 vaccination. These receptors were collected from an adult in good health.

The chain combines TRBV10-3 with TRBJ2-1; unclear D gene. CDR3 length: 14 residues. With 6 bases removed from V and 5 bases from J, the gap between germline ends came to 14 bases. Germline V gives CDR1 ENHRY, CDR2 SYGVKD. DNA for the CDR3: TGTGCCATCAGCCCTGTCGTTCGAAACAATGAGCAGTTCTTC. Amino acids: CAISPVVRNNEQFF.

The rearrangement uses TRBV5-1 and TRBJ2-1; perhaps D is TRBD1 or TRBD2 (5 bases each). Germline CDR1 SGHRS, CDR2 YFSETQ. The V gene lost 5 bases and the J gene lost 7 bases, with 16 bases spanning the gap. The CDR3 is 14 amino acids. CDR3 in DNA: TGCGCCAGCAGGGGGGTCTCTCTCGCTAATGAGCAGTTCTTC. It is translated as CASRGVSLANEQFF.

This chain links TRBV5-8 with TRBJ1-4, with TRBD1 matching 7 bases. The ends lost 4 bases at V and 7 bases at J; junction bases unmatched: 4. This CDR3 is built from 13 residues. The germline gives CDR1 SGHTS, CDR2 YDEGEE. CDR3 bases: TGTGCCAGCAGCCGGGACAGAATTGAAAAACTGTTTTTT. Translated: CASSRDRIEKLFF.

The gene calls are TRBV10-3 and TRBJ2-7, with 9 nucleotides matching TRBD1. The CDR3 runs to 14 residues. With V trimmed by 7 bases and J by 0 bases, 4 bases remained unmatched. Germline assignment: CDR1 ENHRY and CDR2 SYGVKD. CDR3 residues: CAINPGQGSYEQYF. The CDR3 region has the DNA TGTGCCATCAATCCGGGACAGGGCTCCTACGAGCAGTACTTC.

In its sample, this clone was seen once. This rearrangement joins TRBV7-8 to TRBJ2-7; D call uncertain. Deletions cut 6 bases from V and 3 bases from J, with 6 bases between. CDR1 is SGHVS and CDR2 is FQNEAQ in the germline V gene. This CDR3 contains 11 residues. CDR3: CASSFLYEQYF. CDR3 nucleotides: TGTGCCAGCAGTTTCCTCTACGAGCAGTACTTC. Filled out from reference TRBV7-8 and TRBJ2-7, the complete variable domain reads GAGVSQSPRYKVAKRGQDVALRCDPISGHVSLFWYQQALGQGPEFLTYFQNEAQLDKSGLPSDRFFAERPEGSVSTLKIQRTQQEDSAVYLCASSFLYEQYFGPGTRLTVT.

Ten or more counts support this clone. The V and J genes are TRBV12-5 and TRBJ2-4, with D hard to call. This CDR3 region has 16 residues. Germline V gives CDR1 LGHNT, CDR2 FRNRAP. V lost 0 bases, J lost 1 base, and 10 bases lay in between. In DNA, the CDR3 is TGTGCTAGTGGTTTGGTATTAGCCGGGGCCAAAAACATTCAGTACTTC. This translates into CASGLVLAGAKNIQYF.

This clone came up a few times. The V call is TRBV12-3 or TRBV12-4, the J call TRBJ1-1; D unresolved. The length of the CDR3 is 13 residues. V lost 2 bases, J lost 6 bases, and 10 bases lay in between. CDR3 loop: CASSLSDPAEAFF. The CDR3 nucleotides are TGTGCCAGCAGTTTATCAGACCCGGCTGAAGCTTTCTTT.

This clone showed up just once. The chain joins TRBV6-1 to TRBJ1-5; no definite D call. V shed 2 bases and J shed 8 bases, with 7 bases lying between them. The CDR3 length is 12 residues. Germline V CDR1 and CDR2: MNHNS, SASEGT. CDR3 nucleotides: TGTGCCAGCAGTGAACCCGAAAAGCCCCAGCATTTT. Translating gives CASSEPEKPQHF.

The CDR3 sequence is CASSLGVGHEQYF. CDR3 DNA sequence: TGTGCCAGCAGCTTAGGGGTGGGACACGAGCAGTACTTC. J is TRBJ2-7 and V is TRBV7-2; D may match TRBD1 or TRBD2 (5 bases each). This CDR3 spans 13 amino acids. The ends were cut back, 1 base at V and 5 bases at J, with 9 bases in the middle. Germline CDR1 and CDR2: SGHTA and FQGNSA.

The CDR3: CASSVATGGSGTDTQYF. The CDR3, as DNA: TGTGCCAGCAGCGTAGCTACTGGGGGGAGTGGGACAGATACGCAGTATTTT. The V call is TRBV9, the J call TRBJ2-3; the D gene is possibly TRBD2 (6 bases). V was shortened by 0 bases and J by 3 bases, with 17 bases between the two germline ends. Germline CDR1 reads SGDLS; CDR2 reads YYNGEE. The CDR3 is 17 residues long. Full variable domain (outside the CDR3, taken from reference TRBV9 and TRBJ2-3): DSGVTQTPKHLITATGQRVTLRCSPRSGDLSVYWYQQSLDQGLQFLIQYYNGEERAKGNILERFSAQQFPDLHSELNLSSLELGDSALYFCASSVATGGSGTDTQYFGPGTRLTVL.

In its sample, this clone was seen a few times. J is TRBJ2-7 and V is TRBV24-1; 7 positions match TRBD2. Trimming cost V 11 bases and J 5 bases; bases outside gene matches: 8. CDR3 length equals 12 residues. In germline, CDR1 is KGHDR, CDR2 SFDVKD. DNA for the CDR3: TGTGCCAATCCGACTAGCCCCCACGAGCAGTACTTC. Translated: CANPTSPHEQYF.

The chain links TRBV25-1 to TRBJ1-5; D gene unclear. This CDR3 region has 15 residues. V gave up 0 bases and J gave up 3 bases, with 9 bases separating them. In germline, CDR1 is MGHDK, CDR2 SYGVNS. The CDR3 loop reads CASSEYMGDNQPQHF. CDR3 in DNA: TGTGCCAGCAGTGAATATATGGGTGACAATCAGCCCCAGCATTTT.

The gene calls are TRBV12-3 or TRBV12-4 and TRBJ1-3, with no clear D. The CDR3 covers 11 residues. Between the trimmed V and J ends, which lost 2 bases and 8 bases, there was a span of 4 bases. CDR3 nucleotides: TGTGCCAGCAGTTTACGGGACACCATATATTTT. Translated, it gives CASSLRDTIYF.

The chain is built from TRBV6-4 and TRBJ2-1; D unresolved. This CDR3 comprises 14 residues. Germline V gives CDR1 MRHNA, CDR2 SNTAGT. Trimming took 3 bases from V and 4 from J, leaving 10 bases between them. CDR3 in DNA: TGTGCCAGCAGTGAGAATGGCGAGTACAATGAGCAGTTCTTC. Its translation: CASSENGEYNEQFF.